The 20 T cell receptor beta chains below all came from one sample that was sequenced in a study of blood T cell repertoires in COVID-19. The method was immunoSEQ multiplex PCR; TCRdb's version includes in-frame clones alone and lacks a portion of them. The sample has hundreds of thousands of clones; 80% to 90% are singletons. The sequencing sample was made of PBMCs or T cells enriched from blood (not recorded which). These receptors were obtained from a man in his late teens or twenties who had recovered from COVID-19.

The chain is built from TRBV19 and TRBJ1-5; D may be TRBD1 (5 bases). This CDR3 region has 15 residues. Germline assignment: CDR1 LNHDA and CDR2 SQIVND (reference sequence). V was clipped by 5 bases and J by 0 bases, with 11 bases between them. CDR3 in amino acids: CASSQGSLSNQPQHF. The CDR3 DNA is TGTGCCAGTAGTCAGGGCTCTCTTAGCAATCAGCCCCAGCATTTT.

This chain links TRBV9 with TRBJ1-6, with 7 bases identical to TRBD1. The ends lost 0 bases at V and 9 bases at J; junction bases unmatched: 9. Germline V gene sequence: CDR1 SGDLS, CDR2 YYNGEE. There are 16 residues in the CDR3. CDR3 protein: CASSVGLAAGGSPLHF. As DNA, the CDR3 is TGTGCCAGCAGCGTAGGATTGGCGGCAGGGGGTTCACCCCTCCACTTT.

This clone came up a few times. The CDR3 reads CASSPDRVPPYEQYF. The CDR3 bases are TGTGCCAGCAGCCCTGACAGGGTCCCCCCCTACGAGCAGTACTTC. J is TRBJ2-7 and V is TRBV27; 7 bases map to TRBD1. Trimming removed 6 bases from V and 2 bases from J; junction bases left unmatched: 10. The CDR3 extends over 15 amino acids. Germline CDR1 is MNHEY and CDR2 is SMNVEV (reference sequence).

The V and J genes are TRBV27 and TRBJ2-7; tentatively, D is TRBD1 (5 bases). The CDR3 is 18 amino acids. Germline CDR1 and CDR2: MNHEY and SMNVEV (reference sequence). The V gene lost 5 bases and the J gene lost 3 bases, with 26 bases spanning the gap. Written as DNA, the CDR3 is TGTGCCAGCAGTCTCACCTCAGGGTACCCCATCCCACTCTACGAGCAGTACTTC. It specifies CASSLTSGYPIPLYEQYF.

The chain couples TRBV10-1 to TRBJ1-1; D is perhaps TRBD1 (6 bases). Trimming removed 6 bases at V and 6 bases at J, with 17 bases between. CDR3 size: 14 residues. In germline, CDR1 is WNHNN, CDR2 SYGVQD (reference sequence). In nucleotides, the CDR3 is TGCGCCAGCAGCTCAACACAGGGTAGGGCTGAAGCTTTCTTT. Translated, it gives CASSSTQGRAEAFF.

The chain carries TRBV7-9 and TRBJ1-6; possibly TRBD1 for D (5 bases). Germline V gives CDR1 SEHNR, CDR2 FQNEAQ (reference sequence). Trimming cost V 8 bases and J 6 bases, with 8 bases left between them. This CDR3 region has 12 residues. Written as DNA, the CDR3 is TGTGCCAGCCTGGGACTTAATTCACCCCTCCACTTT. Amino acids: CASLGLNSPLHF.

The rearrangement joins TRBV5-1 to TRBJ2-2; 12 positions agree with TRBD1. Unmatched junction bases numbered 11, after V lost 4 bases and J lost 4 bases. Germline V CDR1 and CDR2: SGHRS, YFSETQ. The CDR3 length is 18 residues. The CDR3 DNA is TGCGCCAGCAGCGACCGGGACAGGGGGCTGTCTCGCACCGGGGAGCTGTTTTTT. This translates into CASSDRDRGLSRTGELFF.

The chain recombines TRBV3-1 (or the pseudogene TRBV3-2) with TRBJ2-5, with D perhaps TRBD1 (5 bases). The CDR3 covers 14 residues. V shed 1 base and J shed 5 bases, with 11 bases lying between them. Germline-derived CDR1 and CDR2 are LGHDT and YNNKEL (reference sequence). The CDR3 is CASSQANRPETQYF. CDR3 sequence (DNA): TGTGCCAGCAGCCAAGCAAACAGGCCGGAGACCCAGTACTTC.

The V gene is TRBV3-1 (or the pseudogene TRBV3-2), the J gene TRBJ1-6; 7 bases fit TRBD1. Trimming took 3 bases from V and 7 from J; bases not matched to a gene: 9. This CDR3 contains 16 residues. Looked up from germline, CDR1 is LGHDT and CDR2 is YNNKEL (reference sequence). The CDR3 DNA reads TGTGCCAGCAGCCATCAGGACAGGTTGGGGAATTCACCCCTCCACTTT. Encoded protein: CASSHQDRLGNSPLHF.

The chain combines TRBV7-9 with TRBJ1-2; the D gene is possibly TRBD1 (6 bases). CDR1 is SEHNR and CDR2 is FQNEAQ in the germline V gene (reference sequence). The V end lost 0 bases, the J end lost 3 bases, and 17 bases lay between the germline ends. The CDR3 loop spans 17 amino acids. As DNA, the CDR3 is TGTGCCAGCAGCTTAGCCCCAAACCGCGGGGGCTACTATGGCTACACCTTC. This translates into CASSLAPNRGGYYGYTF.

The rearrangement links TRBV7-9 to TRBJ2-1; maybe TRBD2 (6 bases). Per the germline V gene, CDR1 is SEHNR and CDR2 is FQNEAQ (reference sequence). V dropped 2 bases and J dropped 6 bases, with 17 bases sitting between them. The length of the CDR3 is 16 residues. CDR3 sequence: CASSLTRTGGLNEQFF. In nucleotides, the CDR3 is TGTGCCAGCAGCTTAACGCGTACCGGGGGACTCAATGAGCAGTTCTTC.

The chain couples TRBV7-3 to TRBJ2-5; TRBD1 matches at 11 bases. Germline V lookup: CDR1 SGHTA, CDR2 FQGTGA. CDR3 length equals 15 residues. V dropped 5 bases and J dropped 4; count of bases not matched to a gene: 6. The CDR3 DNA reads TGTGCCAGCAGCCCCCGGACAGGGGGCGTAGAGACCCAGTACTTC. The encoded protein is CASSPRTGGVETQYF.

V usage is TRBV6-4 and J usage is TRBJ1-5; 8 bases match TRBD1. Germline CDR1 reads MRHNA; CDR2 reads SNTAGT. This CDR3 comprises 15 residues. J lost 0 bases, V lost 6 bases, and 4 bases had no gene match. CDR3 protein: CASRHRGISNQPQHF. In nucleotides, the CDR3 is TGTGCCAGCAGGCACAGGGGGATTAGCAATCAGCCCCAGCATTTT.

The V gene is TRBV2, the J gene TRBJ1-2; weak D call: TRBD1 (5 bases). V shed 7 bases and J shed 6 bases, with 15 bases lying between them. Looked up from germline, CDR1 is SNHLY and CDR2 is FYNNEI. This CDR3 has 13 amino acids. In nucleotides, the CDR3 is TGTGCCAGCATTCAGGGTCTTAGTAATGGCTACACCTTC. This sequence encodes CASIQGLSNGYTF.

The table lists this clone with a count of one. The CDR3 nucleotides read TGTGCCAGCAGTCTACAGGGAAATCGAGAGACCCAGTACTTC. Protein: CASSLQGNRETQYF. This chain uses TRBV6-5 with TRBJ2-5; maybe TRBD1 (6 bases). Germline V gene sequence: CDR1 MNHEY, CDR2 SVGAGI. Trimming stripped 5 bases from V and 4 bases from J, with 14 bases between. The CDR3 extends over 14 amino acids.

The DNA of the CDR3 is TGTGCCAGTACGGAGCGGGGCCGGGGAGAGACCCAGTACTTC. It encodes CASTERGRGETQYF. The chain carries TRBV19 and TRBJ2-5, with 7 positions matching TRBD2. Germline loops: CDR1 LNHDA, CDR2 SQIVND (reference sequence). The trim removed 7 bases at V and 4 bases at J, leaving 9 bases unmatched. The CDR3 extends over 14 amino acids.

The chain combines TRBV6-1 with TRBJ2-5; a possible D gene is TRBD2 (8 bases). The CDR3 length is 19 residues. The germline V gene encodes CDR1 MNHNS and CDR2 SASEGT. V gave up 0 bases and J gave up 4 bases, with 24 bases separating them. The CDR3 reads CASSEAGGGRRVFLETQYF. The CDR3 DNA reads TGTGCCAGCAGTGAAGCAGGGGGCGGGAGGAGGGTTTTTTTAGAGACCCAGTACTTC.

The chain links TRBV4-3 to TRBJ1-1, with D tentatively TRBD1 (6 bases). Trimming removed 1 base from V and 4 bases from J, with 7 bases in between. Germline V lookup: CDR1 LGHNA, CDR2 YSLEER. This CDR3 contains 13 residues. The DNA for the CDR3 is TGCGCCAGCAGCCAAGCAGGGGTCACTGAAGCTTTCTTT. Translating gives CASSQAGVTEAFF.

This chain links TRBV18 with TRBJ1-1; D is uncertain. V lost 1 base and J lost 3, with 9 bases in between. Germline lookup yields CDR1 KGHSH and CDR2 LQKENI. The CDR3 is 14 amino acids. The CDR3 bases are TGTGCCAGCTCACCACAGGGAGGGTACACTGAAGCTTTCTTT. Translated, it gives CASSPQGGYTEAFF.

The chain uses TRBV7-9 and TRBJ1-2; D call uncertain. Per germline, CDR1 SEHNR and CDR2 FQNEAQ (reference sequence). The CDR3 is 12 residues long. Trimming left V 5 bases short and J 13 bases short, with 17 bases between. In DNA form, the CDR3 reads TGTGCCAGCAGCCATCGTAGCGGGTCATTCACCTTC. Translating it yields CASSHRSGSFTF.